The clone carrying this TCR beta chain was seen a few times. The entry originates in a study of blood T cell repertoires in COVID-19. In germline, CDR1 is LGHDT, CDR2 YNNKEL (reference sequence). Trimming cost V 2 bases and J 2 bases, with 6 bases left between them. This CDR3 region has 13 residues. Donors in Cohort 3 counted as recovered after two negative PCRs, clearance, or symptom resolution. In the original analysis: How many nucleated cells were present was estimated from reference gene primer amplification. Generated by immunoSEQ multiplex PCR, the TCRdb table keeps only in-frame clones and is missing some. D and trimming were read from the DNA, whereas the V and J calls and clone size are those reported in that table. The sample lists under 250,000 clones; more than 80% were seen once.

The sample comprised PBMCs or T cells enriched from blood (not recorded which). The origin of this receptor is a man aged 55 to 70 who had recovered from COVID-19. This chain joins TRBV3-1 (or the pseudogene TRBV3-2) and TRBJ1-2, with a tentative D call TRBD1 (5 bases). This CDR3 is CASSQNRNYGYTF. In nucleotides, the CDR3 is TGTGCCAGCAGCCAAAACAGGAACTATGGCTACACCTTC.